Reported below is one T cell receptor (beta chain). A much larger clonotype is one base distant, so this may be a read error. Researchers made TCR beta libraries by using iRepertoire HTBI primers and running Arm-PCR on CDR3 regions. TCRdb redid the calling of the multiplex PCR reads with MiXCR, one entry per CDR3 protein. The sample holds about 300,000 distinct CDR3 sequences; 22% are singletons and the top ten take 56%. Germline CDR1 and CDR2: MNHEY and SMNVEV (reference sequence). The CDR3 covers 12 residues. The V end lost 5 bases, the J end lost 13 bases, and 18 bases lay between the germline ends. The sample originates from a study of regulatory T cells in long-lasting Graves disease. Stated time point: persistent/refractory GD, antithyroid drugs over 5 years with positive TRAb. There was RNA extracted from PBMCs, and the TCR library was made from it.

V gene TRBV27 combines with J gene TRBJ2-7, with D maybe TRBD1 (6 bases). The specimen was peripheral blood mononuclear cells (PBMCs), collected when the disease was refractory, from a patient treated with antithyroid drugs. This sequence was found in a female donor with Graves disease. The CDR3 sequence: CASSTTGLSQYF. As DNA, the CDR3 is TGTGCCAGCAGTACCACAGGGCTTTCGCAATACTTC.